This T cell receptor beta chain was profiled in a study of shared clonotypes between healthy human individuals. TCRdb keeps only in-frame clones here, not all; method: immunoSEQ multiplex PCR. The sample has around 1,900,000 clones, 93% seen once. CD45RO-negative, CCR7-positively selected cells formed the naive CD8 fraction, excluding terminally differentiated effector memory CD45RA+ cells. V lost 0 bases, J lost 1 base, and 11 bases lay in between. CDR1 and CDR2 (germline): LNHNV, YYDKDF (reference sequence). CDR3 length: 16 amino acids. This TCR was sampled from a man in his late teens or twenties in good health. Some clones in this sample may be carry-over from other donors' samples. The sample was naive CD8+ T cells from PBMCs. This chain joins TRBV15 and TRBJ2-3; tentative D call: TRBD1 (5 bases). The CDR3 DNA sequence: TGTGCCACCAGCAGAGATCACACAGGCCGCACAGATACGCAGTATTTT. Its translation: CATSRDHTGRTDTQYF.